Following are 21 T cell receptor beta chains from one sample sequenced in a study of blood T cell repertoires in COVID-19 (dated by TCRdb to between 2020 and 2021). The library was produced with the immunoSEQ multiplex PCR assay. Not all clones reach the TCRdb copy of this immuneACCESS table, which keeps in-frame sequences only. Checked studies attribute under half of the gap to unresolved V genes and leave the rest unexplained. For this sample there are about 140,000 clones; less than 80% appear just once. Under 4.5% of the sample is taken by the ten largest. Specimen: peripheral blood. These receptors were collected from a man between 60 and 70 years old with acute or convalescent COVID-19.

The rearrangement links TRBV9 to TRBJ2-2, with 10 bases that match TRBD2. This CDR3 has 17 amino acids. Germline-derived CDR1 and CDR2 are SGDLS and YYNGEE. Germline trimming cut 2 bases from V and 1 base from J; bases unmatched to any gene: 5. The CDR3 protein is CASSVLAGVQNTGELFF. The CDR3, as DNA: TGTGCCAGCAGCGTCCTAGCGGGAGTTCAGAACACCGGGGAGCTGTTTTTT.

CDR3 bases: TGTGCCAGCAGCAAACAGTATAACACTGAAGCTTTCTTT. This translates into CASSKQYNTEAFF. The V gene is TRBV6-2 or TRBV6-3, the J gene TRBJ1-1; D not certain. Deletions cut 6 bases from V and 2 bases from J, with 10 bases between. CDR1 MNHEY and CDR2 SVGEGT come from the germline V gene. There are 13 residues in the CDR3.

V gene TRBV5-8 combines with J gene TRBJ1-2; a possible D gene is TRBD1 (5 bases). Trimming took 1 base from V and 1 from J, leaving 5 bases between them. The CDR3 covers 13 residues. Germline assignment: CDR1 SGHTS and CDR2 YDEGEE. CDR3 sequence reads: CASSLQGNYGYTF. CDR3 DNA: TGTGCCAGCAGCTTGCAGGGTAACTATGGCTACACCTTC.

The chain uses TRBV2 and TRBJ1-1; D may be TRBD1 (6 bases). Trimming shortened V by 10 bases and J by 4 bases, and 16 bases separated the two germline ends. The CDR3 is 13 residues long. Germline assignment: CDR1 SNHLY and CDR2 FYNNEI. Here the CDR3 reads CANLSQGGTEAFF. The CDR3 coding sequence is TGTGCCAACCTCAGCCAAGGGGGCACTGAAGCTTTCTTT.

This sequence joins TRBV21-1 and TRBJ2-7; no DNA check was done on the table's D call, TRBD1. TRBV21-1 constitutes a pseudogene. The CDR3 spans 14 residues. The CDR3 DNA reads TGTGCCAGCAGCAAAGAAATAGGCAGGGGTGGGCAGTACTTC. Its protein is CASSKEIGRGGQYF.

In this sample, this clone turned up a few times. CDR3 bases: TGCGCCAGCAGCCCGGACAGGGGCTATGGCTACACCTTC. Its translation: CASSPDRGYGYTF. The rearrangement uses TRBV4-3 and TRBJ1-2, with 9 bases aligning to TRBD1. V gave up 4 bases and J gave up 4 bases; unmatched junction bases: 1. The germline V gene has CDR1 LGHNA and CDR2 YSLEER. The CDR3 length is 13 residues.

This clone was seen more than once but under ten times. The rearrangement links TRBV19 to TRBJ2-7; 8 bases fit TRBD2. This CDR3 has 12 amino acids. CDR1 and CDR2 (germline): LNHDA, SQIVND (reference sequence). The junction had 9 bases not matched to a gene; V was cut back by 10 bases and J by 7 bases. CDR3 amino acids: CATAGGPREQYF. CDR3 nucleotides: TGTGCCACGGCGGGAGGCCCTAGAGAGCAGTACTTC.

The V and J genes are TRBV19 and TRBJ1-1; TRBD1 agrees at 8 bases. V trimming: 6 bases; J trimming: 5 bases; junction bases outside the gene matches: 8. This CDR3 comprises 14 residues. Germline values: CDR1 LNHDA, CDR2 SQIVND (reference sequence). The CDR3 reads CASRSQGENTEAFF. Here the CDR3 DNA reads TGTGCCAGTAGATCACAGGGGGAAAATACTGAAGCTTTCTTT.

This clone was observed a few times. This chain uses TRBV10-3 with TRBJ1-3, with D unresolved. The ends were cut back, 7 bases at V and 1 base at J, with 17 bases in the middle. In germline, CDR1 is ENHRY, CDR2 SYGVKD. This CDR3 region has 16 residues. CDR3 coding DNA: TGTGCCATCACTAAAAGCGGTGACCCTTCTGGAAACACCATATATTTT. Residues: CAITKSGDPSGNTIYF.

V and J are TRBV6-1 and TRBJ1-6; weak D call: TRBD1 (6 bases). Deletions cut 1 base from V and 4 bases from J, with 8 bases between. This CDR3 contains 15 residues. Germline-derived CDR1 and CDR2 are MNHNS and SASEGT. CDR3 nucleotide sequence: TGTGCCAGCAGTGAAGTAACAGGGTATAATTCACCCCTCCACTTT. Protein: CASSEVTGYNSPLHF.

The chain joins TRBV5-1 to TRBJ1-1; TRBD1 matches at 11 bases. The V and J ends lost 0 bases and 7 bases, in that order; junction bases with no gene match: 5. Germline lookup yields CDR1 SGHRS and CDR2 YFSETQ. The CDR3 length is 15 residues. CDR3: CASSLEGQGGFEAFF. As DNA, the CDR3 is TGCGCCAGCAGCTTGGAGGGACAGGGGGGCTTTGAAGCTTTCTTT.

This chain connects TRBV29-1 to TRBJ1-4; 8 bases agree with TRBD1. Germline lookup yields CDR1 SQVTM and CDR2 ANQGSEA. The length of the CDR3 is 12 residues. Trimming took 5 bases from V and 7 from J; bases not matched to a gene: 3. This chain's CDR3 is CSVRQGSEKLFF. The CDR3 DNA reads as TGCAGCGTTCGACAGGGGAGTGAAAAACTGTTTTTT.

CDR3 loop: CSVVSGVDADTQYF. DNA of the CDR3: TGCAGCGTTGTATCAGGGGTAGACGCAGATACGCAGTATTTT. The chain uses TRBV29-1 and TRBJ2-3, with D possibly matching TRBD1 (6 bases). The germline V gene encodes CDR1 SQVTM and CDR2 ANQGSEA. V lost 4 bases to trimming and J lost 4 bases, with 15 bases between them. The CDR3 has 14 residues.

The CDR3 DNA reads as TGTGCCAGCAGCGCGACGGGAAATCAGCCCCAGCATTTT. As protein: CASSATGNQPQHF. The rearrangement uses TRBV6-6 and TRBJ1-5; the D is unclear. The germline V gene encodes CDR1 MNHNY and CDR2 SVGAGI (reference sequence). V lost 6 bases and J 4 bases, leaving 10 bases between the germline ends. This CDR3 has 13 amino acids.

This CDR3 reads CASTKGLAGINIPYEQYF. CDR3 in DNA: TGTGCCAGCACCAAAGGACTAGCGGGAATCAACATACCCTACGAGCAGTACTTC. The gene calls are TRBV28 and TRBJ2-7; 12 bases align to TRBD2. Germline V gene sequence: CDR1 MDHEN, CDR2 SYDVKM. V shed 7 bases and J 2 bases; nucleotides not matched to a gene: 15. This CDR3 region has 18 residues.

This clone was counted at least ten times. DNA of the CDR3: TGTGCCAGCAGTCGGCGGGGAGGCTTGTCTGGAAACACCATATATTTT. As protein: CASSRRGGLSGNTIYF. The chain joins TRBV7-9 to TRBJ1-3; D uncertain. The germline V gene has CDR1 SEHNR and CDR2 FQNEAQ (reference sequence). V lost 6 bases, J lost 1 base, and 16 bases lay in between. This CDR3 is 16 amino acids long.

This sequence joins TRBV5-1 and TRBJ1-1; 8 nucleotides match TRBD1. Germline V CDR1 and CDR2: SGHRS, YFSETQ. The CDR3 has 15 amino acids. J gave up 9 bases and V 2 bases, and 12 bases lay outside the gene matches. The CDR3 DNA is TGCGCCAGCAGCTTACAGGGGGACGAAGTGGTTAAAGCTTTCTTT. It specifies CASSLQGDEVVKAFF.

V usage is TRBV2 and J usage is TRBJ1-5, with TRBD1 as a possible D gene (6 bases). Germline CDR1 is SNHLY and CDR2 is FYNNEI. V gave up 6 bases and J gave up 0 bases, with 9 bases separating them. This CDR3 comprises 14 residues. This CDR3 is CASSRDTSNQPQHF. The CDR3 DNA reads TGTGCCAGCAGCCGGGACACTAGCAATCAGCCCCAGCATTTT. Full variable domain (missing parts from reference TRBV2 and TRBJ1-5): EPEVTQTPSHQVTQMGQEVILRCVPISNHLYFYWYRQILGQKVEFLVSFYNNEISEKSEIFDDQFSVERPDGSNFTLKIRSTKLEDSAMYFCASSRDTSNQPQHFGDGTRLSIL.

This clone has a single count. The genes are TRBV28 and TRBJ2-7, with 9 positions matching TRBD1. Germline V gene sequence: CDR1 MDHEN, CDR2 SYDVKM. The V gene end was trimmed by 3 bases and the J gene end by 3 bases; junction bases not matched to a gene: 6. The CDR3 runs to 15 residues. The CDR3 is CASSLPGTGLYEQYF. The CDR3 nucleotides are TGTGCCAGCAGTTTGCCCGGGACAGGGCTCTACGAGCAGTACTTC.

This clone has more than one count but fewer than ten. This sequence joins TRBV6-2 or TRBV6-3 and TRBJ2-7, with D possibly being TRBD2 (6 bases). Trimming cost V 6 bases and J 2 bases, with 14 bases left between them. The germline CDR1 and CDR2 sequences are MNHEY and SVGEGT. The CDR3 spans 14 residues. The CDR3 DNA sequence: TGTGCCAGCAGCGGAGGGAGACATCCCTACGAGCAGTACTTC. Translated: CASSGGRHPYEQYF.

This chain connects TRBV7-9 to TRBJ1-5; 9 bases align to TRBD1. Germline V gene sequence: CDR1 SEHNR, CDR2 FQNEAQ (reference sequence). CDR3 length: 15 residues. The trim removed 5 bases at V and 7 bases at J, leaving 9 bases unmatched. The CDR3 bases are TGTGCCAGCAGCCCCACAGGGGGCGCAGAGCAGCCCCAGCATTTT. Protein product: CASSPTGGAEQPQHF.